These T cell receptor beta chains were read from a single sample in a study of blood T cell repertoires in COVID-19. Method: immunoSEQ multiplex PCR; TCRdb's copy keeps in-frame clones and lacks some. The data contain 63,000 or so clones, 70% to 85% of them seen just once; the ten biggest clones take up over 40%. Specimen: peripheral blood. All receptors derive from a human donor in a cohort sampled during active COVID-19. Both conserved end residues are part of each CDR3. The order of the fields is D gene, J gene, clone size, V gene, CDR3 DNA, CDR3 protein. A D gene is named only where the DNA matches it firmly. Expanded clones get a size class; other rows say once, few or many, or leave the size out.

.	TRBJ2-7	.	TRBV28	TGTGCCAGCATAAGTGCGGTGTACGAGCAGTACTTC	CASISAVYEQYF
TRBD1	TRBJ1-6	.	TRBV19	TGTGCCAGTAGTAAAGGACAGGGCTTTAATTCACCCCTCCACTTT	CASSKGQGFNSPLHF
TRBD1	TRBJ1-6	.	TRBV4-2	TGTGCCAGCAGCCGAAGACAGGGAAGGGATAATTCACCCCTCCACTTT	CASSRRQGRDNSPLHF
.	TRBJ1-5	once	TRBV27	TGTGCCAGCAGTCTCCGACAGGATAGCAATCAGCCCCAGCATTTT	CASSLRQDSNQPQHF
.	TRBJ2-2	.	TRBV9	TGTGCCAGCAGCGCTCGGGGTTCGGGGGAGCTGTTTTTT	CASSARGSGELFF
.	TRBJ2-3	.	TRBV7-9	TGTGCCAGCAGCTTAGATGCCTTCAGGTCAGATACGCAGTATTTT	CASSLDAFRSDTQYF
.	TRBJ1-1	.	TRBV19	TGTGCCAGTAGTATTGCGGTGAACACTGAAGCTTTCTTT	CASSIAVNTEAFF
TRBD1	TRBJ2-3	.	TRBV7-2	TGTGCCAGCAGCTCACAGGGGGCGTTTACAGATACGCAGTATTTT	CASSSQGAFTDTQYF
TRBD1	TRBJ1-2	.	TRBV6-4	TGTGCCAGCAGTGACTCGATACAGGGGAGTCCACCTAGAGGCTACACCTTC	CASSDSIQGSPPRGYTF
TRBD1	TRBJ2-7	.	TRBV7-2	TGTGCCAGCAGCTTTGGGACAGGGGGCATGTACGAGCAGTACTTC	CASSFGTGGMYEQYF
.	TRBJ1-3	.	TRBV7-8	TGTGCCAGCAGCTGGTTGGGGCAGGGGTTTGGAAACACCATATATTTT	CASSWLGQGFGNTIYF
.	TRBJ2-7	few	TRBV7-9	TGTGCCAGCAGCTTAGTACAGGGGCCTTGGGGGGCCGAGCAGTACTTC	CASSLVQGPWGAEQYF
TRBD1	TRBJ1-2	.	TRBV11-1	TGTGCCAGCAGCAGACAGGGGGCCTATGGCTACACCTTC	CASSRQGAYGYTF
TRBD1	TRBJ1-2	.	TRBV27	TGTGCCAGCAGTTCAGGGGGTTACGGTGGCTACACCTTC	CASSSGGYGGYTF
.	TRBJ1-2	.	TRBV11-2	TGTGCCAGCAGACGGGACACGGCTAACTATGGCTACACCTTC	CASRRDTANYGYTF
.	TRBJ2-7	.	TRBV9	TGTGCCAGCAGCGAAAGACCGGACGGGGTCACCGAGCAGTACTTC	CASSERPDGVTEQYF
TRBD2	TRBJ2-5	.	TRBV7-2	TGTGCCAGCAGTCAAAGGACTAGCGGGGGGGCAGAGACCCAGTACTTC	CASSQRTSGGAETQYF
.	TRBJ1-6	.	TRBV5-4	TGTGCCAGCAGCTTGGACCAGCCAGGACTTGGTTCACCCCTCCACTTT	CASSLDQPGLGSPLHF
TRBD2	TRBJ2-5	.	TRBV23-1	TGCGCCACCATTCAATCGGGGGGGTGGAAACAGCCCGATACTAAAGAGACCCAGTACTTC	CATIQSGGWKQPDTKETQYF
.	TRBJ1-1	.	TRBV5-1	TGCGCCACCCGTGGGGATAGGGGGAACACTGAAGCTTTCTTT	CATRGDRGNTEAFF
TRBD1	TRBJ2-5	.	TRBV30	TGTGCCTGGAGCCGACAGGGCCTTCCAAGAGCAACCCAGTACTTC	CAWSRQGLPRATQYF
.	TRBJ1-4	.	TRBV4-1	TGCGCCAGCAGCCGAGGGGGGGCAACTAATGAAAAACTGTTTTTT	CASSRGGATNEKLFF
TRBD2	TRBJ2-5	.	TRBV7-6	TGTGCCAGCAGCTTAGCGCGAGGTAGCGGGGGGAAAGAGACCCAGTACTTC	CASSLARGSGGKETQYF
.	TRBJ1-1	.	TRBV5-5	TGTGCCAGCAGCTTGCTCGGTTCGAACACTGAAGCTTTCTTT	CASSLLGSNTEAFF
.	TRBJ1-3	few	TRBV4-3	TGCGCCAGCAGCCAAGGTTACAGGGTTCCCTCTGGAAACACCATATATTTT	CASSQGYRVPSGNTIYF
.	TRBJ1-4	.	TRBV18	TGTGCCAGCTCACCACAAAGGGCCCCCCAGGGGGAAAAACTGTTTTTT	CASSPQRAPQGEKLFF
TRBD1	TRBJ2-1	.	TRBV5-4	TGTGCCAGCAGCTTACCCCGGGACAGGGGGAATGAGCAGTTCTTC	CASSLPRDRGNEQFF
.	TRBJ2-2	.	TRBV6-2/TRBV6-3	TGTGCCAGCAGTTACCGAACGGTAGTCGGGGAGCTGTTTTTT	CASSYRTVVGELFF
TRBD1	TRBJ1-1	.	TRBV29-1	TGCAGCGTTGCCACAGGGGGGAACACTGAAGCTTTCTTT	CSVATGGNTEAFF
.	TRBJ2-6	.	TRBV7-9	TGTGCCAGCAGCTCAGGTTTACAGGGAGCAACCTCTGGGGCCAACGTCCTGACTTTC	CASSSGLQGATSGANVLTF
TRBD2	TRBJ2-2	.	TRBV30	TGTGCCTGGGCTAGCGGGGGGGGTACCGGGGAGCTGTTTTTT	CAWASGGGTGELFF
TRBD1	TRBJ1-1	.	TRBV7-9	TGTGCCAGCAGCTTAGGGGCAGGGGGCCGGTACACTGAAGCTTTCTTT	CASSLGAGGRYTEAFF
.	TRBJ1-1	once	TRBV5-1	TGCGCCAGCAGCCGCGGACAGAGTCTGAACACTGAAGCTTTCTTT	CASSRGQSLNTEAFF
TRBD1	TRBJ1-1	.	TRBV27	TGTGCCAGCAGTCGAGGACAGGTGATGAGTACTGAAGCTTTCTTT	CASSRGQVMSTEAFF
.	TRBJ1-6	.	TRBV30	TGTGCCTGGAGCCCGTGGCAGGGGCAAGGGAATTCACCCCTCCACTTT	CAWSPWQGQGNSPLHF
.	TRBJ2-3	.	TRBV25-1	TGTGCCAGCAGTGACAGAAAGTACCGCACAGATACGCAGTATTTT	CASSDRKYRTDTQYF
.	TRBJ1-6	once	TRBV28	TGTGCCAGCAGTTCCGGGACTACTAATTCACCCCTCCACTTT	CASSSGTTNSPLHF
.	TRBJ1-1	.	TRBV4-1	TGCGCCAGCAGCCAAGATGGGGGGGCGAGACGCACTGAAGCTTTCTTT	CASSQDGGARRTEAFF
TRBD1	TRBJ1-3	few	TRBV7-9	TGTGCCAGCAGCTTAATGAGGGGGCCCGGAAACACCATATATTTT	CASSLMRGPGNTIYF
.	TRBJ2-3	.	TRBV6-5	TGTGCCAGCACCCTGGGGGGATCTACAGATACGCAGTATTTT	CASTLGGSTDTQYF
TRBD1	TRBJ2-7	.	TRBV29-1	TGCAGCGTTGAAGCCAGGACGACAGGGGCCCTCTACGAGCAGTACTTC	CSVEARTTGALYEQYF
.	TRBJ2-2	.	TRBV18	TGTGCCAGCTCACCCGCGGACAGACCCACCGGGGAGCTGTTTTTT	CASSPADRPTGELFF
.	TRBJ1-5	.	TRBV6-6	TGTGCCAGCAGTTACTCGACAAGGGGTGGCAATCAGCCCCAGCATTTT	CASSYSTRGGNQPQHF
TRBD2	TRBJ2-7	.	TRBV4-3	TGCGCCAGCAGCCTAGCGGGCCCCTACGAGCAGTACTTC	CASSLAGPYEQYF
.	TRBJ2-5	.	TRBV3-1/TRBV3-2	TGTGCCAGCAGCCCTCCCCGGTGGGGGGGGCTCCAAGAGACCCAGTACTTC	CASSPPRWGGLQETQYF
.	TRBJ2-6	once	TRBV28	TGTGCCAGCACCTCAAGCCGAGGGGCCAACGTCCTGACTTTC	CASTSSRGANVLTF
TRBD1	TRBJ1-2	.	TRBV27	TGTGCCAGCAGTGACGACAGGGGGCATGGCTACACCTTC	CASSDDRGHGYTF
TRBD2	TRBJ2-7	.	TRBV4-1	TGCGCCAGCAGCCAAGATGGTACTGCGGGGGGTATCTCCTACGAGCAGTACTTC	CASSQDGTAGGISYEQYF
TRBD1	TRBJ1-1	.	TRBV18	TGTGCCAGCTCAGCTAACAGGGGGGACACTGAAGCTTTCTTT	CASSANRGDTEAFF
.	TRBJ1-6	.	TRBV5-5	TGTGCCAGCAGCTTTTCGGGTGATAATTCACCCCTCCACTTT	CASSFSGDNSPLHF
.	TRBJ2-2	.	TRBV19	TGTGCCAGTAGTATGCGGGGTAACACCGGGGAGCTGTTTTTT	CASSMRGNTGELFF
TRBD1	TRBJ2-4	.	TRBV9	TGTGCCAGCAGCGTAGAGGCGGGACAGGCCAAAGTAGCCAAAAACATTCAGTACTTC	CASSVEAGQAKVAKNIQYF
TRBD1	TRBJ2-1	.	TRBV19	TGTGCCAGTAAACGGACAGGGCTTAGAGGGGCCTCCTACAATGAGCAGTTCTTC	CASKRTGLRGASYNEQFF